A selection of T cell receptor beta chains follows, all from one sample in a study of T cells after posttransplantation cyclophosphamide. Clones were sequenced by immunoSEQ multiplex PCR, and TCRdb holds only the in-frame ones, with some missing. The sample presents over 25,000 clones, none singletons. The sequenced sample was PBMCs. The receptors derive from a man between 50 and 59 years old in good health, CMV-negative, and a related stem cell transplant donor. The CDR3 runs from the conserved cysteine through the conserved F or W. Each record gives: D gene, CDR3 length, V gene, J gene, clone size, CDR3 protein, CDR3 DNA. D genes are given only for firm matches. Clone size is stated in some rows and not others, as once, few, many or a class when expanded.

d_gene: TRBD2; len: 14; v_gene: TRBV7-3; j_gene: TRBJ2-7; abundance: many; CDR3aa: CASSPRTSGTEQYF; CDR3nt: TGTGCCAGCAGCCCACGGACTAGCGGGACCGAGCAGTACTTC
d_gene: -; len: 15; v_gene: TRBV4-1; j_gene: TRBJ1-5; abundance: many; CDR3aa: CASSRGGTGNQPQHF; CDR3nt: TGCGCCAGCAGCCGTGGGGGGACGGGGAATCAGCCCCAGCATTTT
d_gene: -; len: 14; v_gene: TRBV5-5; j_gene: TRBJ1-1; abundance: medium-sized; CDR3aa: CASSLDFKNTEAFF; CDR3nt: TGTGCCAGCAGCTTGGATTTTAAGAACACTGAAGCTTTCTTT
d_gene: -; len: 13; v_gene: TRBV30; j_gene: TRBJ1-6; abundance: many; CDR3aa: CAWRRNRDSPLHF; CDR3nt: TGTGCCTGGAGGAGAAACAGGGACTCACCCCTCCACTTT
d_gene: TRBD1; len: 15; v_gene: TRBV19; j_gene: TRBJ1-5; abundance: many; CDR3aa: CATHRQGAGNQPQHF; CDR3nt: TGTGCCACACATAGACAGGGGGCTGGCAATCAGCCCCAGCATTTT
d_gene: TRBD1; len: 14; v_gene: TRBV28; j_gene: TRBJ1-2; abundance: many; CDR3aa: CASSSGQGRHGYTF; CDR3nt: TGTGCCAGCAGTTCTGGACAGGGTAGGCATGGCTACACCTTC
d_gene: -; len: 15; v_gene: TRBV2; j_gene: TRBJ1-4; abundance: many; CDR3aa: CASSLGVATNEKLFF; CDR3nt: TGTGCCAGCAGCCTGGGAGTCGCAACTAATGAAAAACTGTTTTTT
d_gene: TRBD1; len: 14; v_gene: TRBV19; j_gene: TRBJ1-4; abundance: many; CDR3aa: CASKGQGASEKLFF; CDR3nt: TGTGCCAGCAAGGGACAGGGGGCTTCTGAAAAACTGTTTTTT
d_gene: TRBD1; len: 16; v_gene: TRBV6-6; j_gene: TRBJ1-5; abundance: many; CDR3aa: CASTEGQGISNQPQHF; CDR3nt: TGTGCCAGCACCGAAGGACAGGGGATTAGCAATCAGCCCCAGCATTTT
d_gene: -; len: 11; v_gene: TRBV6-6; j_gene: TRBJ1-2; abundance: many; CDR3aa: CAISQGLRYTF; CDR3nt: TGTGCCATCAGCCAGGGTCTGCGTTACACCTTC
d_gene: -; len: 15; v_gene: TRBV7-3; j_gene: TRBJ2-1; abundance: many; CDR3aa: CASSLNRRLWNEQFF; CDR3nt: TGTGCCAGCAGCTTAAACAGGCGTTTGTGGAATGAGCAGTTCTTC
d_gene: TRBD2; len: 14; v_gene: TRBV11-3; j_gene: TRBJ2-1; abundance: -; CDR3aa: CASSLGTSRYEQFF; CDR3nt: TGTGCCAGCAGCTTAGGGACTAGTAGGTATGAGCAGTTCTTC
d_gene: TRBD2; len: 17; v_gene: TRBV11-2; j_gene: TRBJ2-3; abundance: many; CDR3aa: CASSRPTGGGATDTQYF; CDR3nt: TGTGCCAGCAGCCGCCCCACGGGCGGGGGGGCGACAGATACGCAGTATTTT
d_gene: -; len: 17; v_gene: TRBV7-9; j_gene: TRBJ2-7; abundance: many; CDR3aa: CASSPPAGLGTSYEQYF; CDR3nt: TGTGCCAGCAGCCCCCCTGCGGGATTGGGGACTTCCTACGAGCAGTACTTC
d_gene: TRBD1; len: 16; v_gene: TRBV15; j_gene: TRBJ2-1; abundance: many; CDR3aa: CATSRGSGQGWNEQFF; CDR3nt: TGTGCCACCAGCAGGGGGTCGGGACAGGGGTGGAATGAGCAGTTCTTC
d_gene: -; len: 12; v_gene: TRBV7-9; j_gene: TRBJ2-7; abundance: many; CDR3aa: CASSAQGGEQYF; CDR3nt: TGTGCCAGCAGCGCACAGGGAGGGGAGCAGTACTTC
d_gene: -; len: 14; v_gene: TRBV2; j_gene: TRBJ1-5; abundance: many; CDR3aa: CASKSGYSNQPQHF; CDR3nt: TGTGCCAGCAAGTCGGGATATAGCAATCAGCCCCAGCATTTT